A selection of T cell receptor beta chains follows, all from one sample in a study of blood T cell repertoires in COVID-19. Repertoires were generated with immunoSEQ multiplex PCR, while TCRdb's copy carries only in-frame clones and drops some. The data show 200,000 to 250,000 clones, around four fifths seen once. The specimen was peripheral blood. The receptors derive from a woman older than 75 with active or convalescent COVID-19. Each CDR3 is given with its conserved first and last residue. A D gene is named only where the DNA matches it firmly. Size values are once, few and many counts, or a class for expanded clones, and some rows have none.

d_call	v_call	clone_size	j_call	cdr3_aa	cdr3_nt
TRBD1	TRBV7-2	-	TRBJ1-5	CASRRDSSRQPQHF	TGTGCCAGCCGCCGGGACAGCAGCCGACAGCCCCAGCATTTT
TRBD2	TRBV9	-	TRBJ2-7	CASSSDLAGGREQYF	TGTGCCAGCAGCTCCGATTTAGCGGGGGGGCGCGAGCAGTACTTC
TRBD1	TRBV28	-	TRBJ1-2	CASRLQGYYGYTF	TGTGCCAGCAGGTTACAGGGGTACTATGGCTACACCTTC
-	TRBV9	-	TRBJ1-6	CASSVAPGGLIGNSPLHF	TGTGCCAGCAGCGTAGCACCCGGGGGGCTCATCGGGAATTCACCCCTCCACTTT
TRBD2	TRBV11-3	-	TRBJ2-5	CASSPGLAGDRETQYF	TGTGCCAGCAGCCCAGGACTAGCGGGAGATCGGGAGACCCAGTACTTC
TRBD1	TRBV6-6	-	TRBJ2-7	CASSRQGAEQYF	TGTGCCAGCAGTCGACAGGGGGCCGAGCAGTACTTC
-	TRBV6-2/TRBV6-3	-	TRBJ2-7	CASSYQNSYEQYF	TGTGCCAGCAGTTATCAGAACTCCTACGAGCAGTACTTC
-	TRBV27	once	TRBJ2-5	CASRQQGQETQYF	TGTGCCAGCAGGCAGCAGGGGCAGGAGACCCAGTACTTC
TRBD2	TRBV5-1	-	TRBJ2-1	CASSLVAGPYNEQFF	TGCGCCAGCAGCTTGGTAGCGGGACCCTACAATGAGCAGTTCTTC
TRBD1	TRBV7-6	-	TRBJ1-2	CASSSDRGSGGYTF	TGTGCCAGCAGCTCGGACAGGGGTTCGGGAGGCTACACCTTC
-	TRBV5-4	-	TRBJ2-7	CASSQGGPHEQYF	TGTGCCAGCAGCCAAGGAGGGCCTCACGAGCAGTACTTC
-	TRBV6-6	-	TRBJ1-3	CASSYLIQSGNTIYF	TGTGCCAGCAGTTACTTAATCCAGTCTGGAAACACCATATATTTT
TRBD2	TRBV11-3	-	TRBJ2-7	CASSAPGLVGREQYF	TGTGCCAGCAGCGCCCCGGGACTAGTCGGTCGCGAGCAGTACTTC
TRBD1	TRBV4-3	-	TRBJ1-2	CASTSSAGQGTEYYGYTF	TGCGCCAGCACGTCCTCCGCGGGACAGGGGACTGAGTACTATGGCTACACCTTC
TRBD2	TRBV3-1/TRBV3-2	-	TRBJ2-2	CGTSGNAGELFF	TGCGGGACTAGCGGGAACGCCGGGGAGCTGTTTTTT
-	TRBV6-5	-	TRBJ2-1	CASRLGGGNEQFF	TGTGCCAGCAGGTTGGGAGGGGGCAATGAGCAGTTCTTC
TRBD1	TRBV6-6	-	TRBJ2-1	CASSLPGTGIGNEQFF	TGTGCCAGCAGCCTTCCCGGGACAGGAATTGGGAATGAGCAGTTCTTC
-	TRBV7-6	-	TRBJ2-3	CASSPENTDTQYF	TGTGCCAGCAGCCCCGAGAACACAGATACGCAGTATTTT
TRBD2	TRBV19	-	TRBJ2-5	CASSILLGGGKETQYF	TGTGCCAGTAGTATTCTGCTTGGCGGGGGAAAAGAGACCCAGTACTTC
-	TRBV5-1	few	TRBJ1-3	CASSSNVSPTSGNTIYF	TGCGCCAGCAGCTCGAACGTCTCCCCAACTTCTGGAAACACCATATATTTT
-	TRBV7-2	once	TRBJ1-1	CASSLDSSGLTEAFF	TGTGCCAGCAGCTTAGATAGTTCGGGGTTAACTGAAGCTTTCTTT
-	TRBV7-2	-	TRBJ2-7	CASSSDSISSYEQYF	TGTGCCAGCAGCTCCGACAGCATCAGCTCCTACGAGCAGTACTTC
TRBD2	TRBV7-3	-	TRBJ2-3	CASSPGTSGGGDTQYF	TGTGCCAGCAGCCCGGGGACTAGCGGGGGTGGAGATACGCAGTATTTT
-	TRBV6-5	-	TRBJ2-7	CASSYGFAGRGEQYF	TGTGCCAGCAGTTACGGCTTCGCGGGACGGGGCGAGCAGTACTTC
-	TRBV11-3	-	TRBJ1-3	CASSFSTGSGNTIYF	TGTGCCAGCAGCTTTTCGACTGGCTCTGGAAACACCATATATTTT
TRBD1	TRBV5-1	-	TRBJ2-3	CASSRRIFGTETTDTQYF	TGCGCCAGCAGCCGTCGTATATTCGGGACAGAAACCACAGATACGCAGTATTTT